Shown below are 20 T cell receptor beta chains from a single sample sequenced in a study of T cell responses to AZD1222 COVID-19 vaccine. Using immunoSEQ multiplex PCR, the repertoire was profiled, and TCRdb retains in-frame clones only, with some absent. Here the sample spans more than 110,000 clones, roughly 90% being singletons. The sample consisted of peripheral blood, taken on day 0 of AZD1222 vaccination. These receptors were taken from an adult in good health.

The V call is TRBV5-4, the J call TRBJ2-3; no clear D. Trimming cost V 3 bases and J 2 bases, with 7 bases left between them. The CDR3 extends over 13 amino acids. The germline V gene has CDR1 SGHNT and CDR2 YYREEE (reference sequence). CDR3 sequence reads: CASSSPDTDTQYF. The CDR3 region has the DNA TGTGCCAGCAGCTCCCCCGACACAGATACGCAGTATTTT.

This sequence joins TRBV7-2 and TRBJ1-6, with D possibly being TRBD1 (6 bases). Trimming removed 6 bases at V and 8 bases at J, with 17 bases between. The CDR3 consists of 15 residues. Germline V CDR1 and CDR2: SGHTA, FQGNSA. CDR3 in amino acids: CASREPGAPHSPLHF. For the CDR3, the DNA is TGTGCCAGCAGGGAGCCGGGGGCGCCTCATTCACCCCTCCACTTT.

This clone has more than one count but fewer than ten. V is TRBV2 and J is TRBJ1-2; D ambiguous. From germline, CDR1 is SNHLY and CDR2 FYNNEI. Trimming shortened V by 6 bases and J by 9 bases, and 8 bases separated the two germline ends. The CDR3 is made up of 10 amino acids. DNA of the CDR3: TGTGCCAGCAGGGGAGGTAGCTACACCTTC. Residues: CASRGGSYTF. Filled out from reference TRBV2 and TRBJ1-2, the complete variable domain reads EPEVTQTPSHQVTQMGQEVILRCVPISNHLYFYWYRQILGQKVEFLVSFYNNEISEKSEIFDDQFSVERPDGSNFTLKIRSTKLEDSAMYFCASRGGSYTFGSGTRLTVV.

The rearrangement uses TRBV2 and TRBJ1-4; possibly TRBD1 for D (5 bases). Germline lookup yields CDR1 SNHLY and CDR2 FYNNEI. The CDR3 spans 13 residues. V was cut by 7 bases and J by 8 bases, with 14 bases left in between. CDR3 region: CASKQAGGEKLFF. The CDR3 DNA reads as TGTGCCAGCAAGCAGGCCGGGGGGGAAAAACTGTTTTTT.

V gene TRBV9 combines with J gene TRBJ2-7; either TRBD1 or TRBD2 may supply D (6 bases each). The germline V gene encodes CDR1 SGDLS and CDR2 YYNGEE. Trimming cost V 0 bases and J 3 bases, with 16 bases left between them. This CDR3 is 16 amino acids long. CDR3 residues: CASSVEDSLGGYEQYF. The CDR3 DNA reads as TGTGCCAGCAGCGTAGAGGACAGTCTCGGGGGCTACGAGCAGTACTTC.

V gene TRBV13 combines with J gene TRBJ2-5; possible D gene TRBD2, 6 bases. This CDR3 has 14 amino acids. V was clipped by 2 bases and J by 4 bases, with 11 bases between them. Germline V gene sequence: CDR1 PRHDT, CDR2 FYEKMQ (reference sequence). The CDR3 region is CASSLIGRGETQYF. Written as DNA, the CDR3 is TGTGCCAGCAGCTTAATAGGGCGGGGAGAGACCCAGTACTTC.

This chain uses TRBV10-3 with TRBJ1-1; the D gene is possibly TRBD1 (5 bases). Between the trimmed V and J ends, which lost 6 bases and 1 base, there was a span of 12 bases. Germline V lookup: CDR1 ENHRY, CDR2 SYGVKD. This CDR3 spans 14 amino acids. The CDR3 nucleotides read TGTGCCATCAGCAAAGAGACAGCGAACACTGAAGCTTTCTTT. It translates to CAISKETANTEAFF.

V and J are TRBV11-2 and TRBJ2-3; D not certain. Trimming removed 4 bases at V and 6 bases at J, with 14 bases between. This CDR3 has 14 residues. The germline V gene encodes CDR1 SGHAT and CDR2 FQNNGV. The CDR3 protein is CASSSQGGGDTQYF. In nucleotides, the CDR3 is TGTGCCAGCAGCTCCCAAGGTGGTGGGGATACGCAGTATTTT.

The V gene is TRBV5-5, the J gene TRBJ1-5; D unresolved. The CDR3 is 15 residues long. Trimming shortened V by 0 bases and J by 0 bases, and 7 bases separated the two germline ends. CDR1 and CDR2 (germline): SGHKS, YYEKEE (reference sequence). For the CDR3, the DNA is TGTGCCAGCAGCTTGGAATGGGGTAGCAATCAGCCCCAGCATTTT. It specifies CASSLEWGSNQPQHF.

This rearrangement joins TRBV6-6 to TRBJ1-4, with D possibly TRBD1 on 5 matching bases. Looked up from germline, CDR1 is MNHNY and CDR2 is SVGAGI (reference sequence). The V end was cut by 2 bases, the J end by 8 bases, with 18 bases between. There are 16 residues in the CDR3. CDR3 residues: CASSYPREVGEEKLFF. CDR3 nucleotides: TGTGCCAGCAGTTACCCCAGGGAGGTTGGGGAAGAAAAACTGTTTTTT.

This clone was detected once. This chain links TRBV7-8 with TRBJ2-7, with D possibly being TRBD1 (6 bases). The CDR3 spans 15 residues. Trimming shortened V by 4 bases and J by 6 bases, and 19 bases separated the two germline ends. Germline V gene sequence: CDR1 SGHVS, CDR2 FQNEAQ. The CDR3 here is CASSSLLAGVSEQYF. The CDR3 DNA sequence: TGTGCCAGCAGCTCCCTTCTGGCAGGGGTTAGCGAGCAGTACTTC. The complete variable domain, with remaining parts taken from reference TRBV7-8 and TRBJ2-7, reads GAGVSQSPRYKVAKRGQDVALRCDPISGHVSLFWYQQALGQGPEFLTYFQNEAQLDKSGLPSDRFFAERPEGSVSTLKIQRTQQEDSAVYLCASSSLLAGVSEQYFGPGTRLTVT.

The chain uses TRBV4-2 and TRBJ2-7, with 10 nucleotides matching TRBD2. J was trimmed by 6 bases and V by 0 bases; bases with no gene match: 14. The CDR3 is made up of 18 amino acids. Germline CDR1 reads LGHNA; CDR2 reads YNFKEQ. CDR3 in amino acids: CASSQDPWTSGTLLEQYF. CDR3 DNA sequence: TGTGCCAGCAGCCAAGACCCTTGGACTAGCGGCACCCTCCTCGAGCAGTACTTC.

The rearrangement uses TRBV4-1 and TRBJ1-5; D is undetermined. The ends were cut back, 1 base at V and 11 bases at J, with 12 bases in the middle. CDR1 is MGHRA, CDR2 YSYEKL, per germline. CDR3 size: 13 residues. The CDR3 is CASSQGAGSAQHF. CDR3 sequence (DNA): TGCGCCAGCAGCCAAGGGGCAGGTAGTGCCCAGCATTTT.

The rearrangement links TRBV2 to TRBJ1-3; TRBD1 is a possible D gene (5 bases). The CDR3 loop spans 13 amino acids. Looked up from germline, CDR1 is SNHLY and CDR2 is FYNNEI. Between the trimmed V and J ends, which lost 6 bases and 0 bases, there was a span of 6 bases. The CDR3: CASRGGSGNTIYF. The CDR3 bases are TGTGCCAGCAGGGGGGGCTCTGGAAACACCATATATTTT. The whole variable domain, remainder taken from reference TRBV2 and TRBJ1-3, is EPEVTQTPSHQVTQMGQEVILRCVPISNHLYFYWYRQILGQKVEFLVSFYNNEISEKSEIFDDQFSVERPDGSNFTLKIRSTKLEDSAMYFCASRGGSGNTIYFGEGSWLTVV.

With regard to this clone: The sample contains more than one DNA sequence encoding this CDR3. This chain uses TRBV19 with TRBJ2-5, with a tentative D call TRBD1 (5 bases). The CDR3 sequence is 12 residues long. V was cut by 9 bases and J by 5 bases, with 13 bases left in between. Per the germline V gene, CDR1 is LNHDA and CDR2 is SQIVND (reference sequence). The CDR3 loop is CASRQSGETQYF. The DNA for the CDR3 is TGTGCCAGCAGACAGTCTGGGGAGACCCAGTACTTC.

This chain uses TRBV9 with TRBJ2-7, with D tentatively TRBD1 or TRBD2 (5 bases each). Trimming stripped 3 bases from V and 5 bases from J, with 18 bases between. The length of the CDR3 is 15 residues. Germline V lookup: CDR1 SGDLS, CDR2 YYNGEE. The CDR3 DNA reads as TGTGCCAGCAGCGCTCGCGGGCGCTCAGGGAACGAGCAGTACTTC. It encodes CASSARGRSGNEQYF.

The chain links TRBV7-9 to TRBJ2-1; 7 nucleotides align to TRBD2. After removal of 3 bases from V and 12 bases from J, the junction contained 8 bases not matched to a gene. The CDR3 runs 13 residues. Germline V lookup: CDR1 SEHNR, CDR2 FQNEAQ (reference sequence). The CDR3 region has the DNA TGTGCCAGCAGCTTTTTTGTAGGACTAGGGCAGTTCTTC. Protein: CASSFFVGLGQFF.

V gene TRBV3-1 (or the pseudogene TRBV3-2) combines with J gene TRBJ1-1, with a weak D call TRBD1 (5 bases). Germline loops: CDR1 LGHDT, CDR2 YNNKEL (reference sequence). The CDR3 covers 14 residues. The V end was cut by 1 base, the J end by 10 bases, with 16 bases between. The CDR3 nucleotides are TGTGCCAGCAGCCAAGCCCCGGGGACGATTGCAGCTTTCTTT. Translating it yields CASSQAPGTIAAFF.

V is TRBV19 and J is TRBJ2-1; 9 nucleotides match TRBD2. V lost 5 bases to trimming and J lost 8 bases; unmatched junction nucleotides: 10. From germline, CDR1 is LNHDA and CDR2 SQIVND (reference sequence). The CDR3 covers 15 residues. The CDR3 loop reads CASSLAGATDDEQFF. The CDR3 coding sequence is TGTGCCAGTAGTTTAGCGGGAGCCACGGACGATGAGCAGTTCTTC.

The rearrangement uses TRBV7-3 and TRBJ2-5; 9 nucleotides match TRBD1. With 5 bases clipped from V and 4 bases from J, the junction kept 14 bases outside the gene matches. This CDR3 contains 17 residues. Germline V CDR1 and CDR2: SGHTA, FQGTGA. The CDR3 here is CASSVTGTGFSRETQYF. The CDR3 DNA follows: TGTGCCAGCAGCGTGACCGGGACAGGGTTTTCGAGAGAGACCCAGTACTTC.